What follows is one T cell receptor (beta chain) and its context. This entry belongs to a study of blood T cell repertoires in COVID-19. Across the whole study: Italy, Spain and the United States were the sources of the convalescent and acute COVID-19 samples.

Using immunoSEQ multiplex PCR, the repertoire was profiled, and TCRdb retains in-frame clones only, with some absent. Here the sample spans around 200,000 clones, under 90% being singletons. The TCR originated in a person aged 70 to 80 with COVID-19, enrolled during active disease. Material for sequencing was peripheral blood.

CDR3 amino acids: CASGSWLTEAFF. In DNA form, the CDR3 reads TGTGCTAGTGGTTCCTGGCTCACTGAAGCTTTCTTT. J is TRBJ1-1 and V is TRBV12-5; D uncertain. With 4 bases removed from V and 4 bases from J, the gap between germline ends came to 7 bases. The CDR3 consists of 12 residues. CDR1 is LGHNT and CDR2 is FRNRAP in the germline V gene. Filled out from reference TRBV12-5 and TRBJ1-1, the complete variable domain reads DARVTQTPRHKVTEMGQEVTMRCQPILGHNTVFWYRQTMMQGLELLAYFRNRAPLDDSGMPKDRFSAEMPDATLATLKIQPSEPRDSAVYFCASGSWLTEAFFGQGTRLTVV.